The clone carrying this TCR beta chain was seen only a few times. CDR1 is SGHDN, CDR2 FVKESK, per germline. The V end lost 2 bases, the J end lost 3 bases, and 11 bases lay between the germline ends. The CDR3 is 15 residues long. Data came from immunoSEQ multiplex PCR; TCRdb stores just in-frame clones and leaves some out. This table holds roughly 240,000 clones, around 87% found once. The data are from a study of blood T cell repertoires in COVID-19. This sequence joins TRBV14 and TRBJ2-1; D perhaps matches TRBD2 (6 bases). This receptor was identified in a man in his late teens or twenties with active or convalescent COVID-19. Sequenced sample: peripheral blood. The CDR3 region is CASSQIGGDYNEQFF. The DNA for the CDR3 is TGTGCCAGCAGCCAAATTGGCGGGGACTACAATGAGCAGTTCTTC.